This passage covers 4 T cell receptor beta chains from one sample sequenced in a study of T cells in Graves' hyperthyroidism and ophthalmopathy. TCR beta CDR3 regions were amplified from RNA. When the TCR CDR3 underwent first-round RT-PCR, the HTBI primer set was used. MiXCR, run by TCRdb on the multiplex PCR reads, gives a single entry per CDR3 protein. The data show approximately 600,000 distinct CDR3 sequences, less than 25% seen once. The sample taken for sequencing was blood. These receptor sequences come from a man younger than 45 with Graves' ophthalmopathy.

This clonotype was observed many times. The V call is TRBV7-2, the J call TRBJ2-5; D is ambiguous. Between the trimmed V and J ends, which lost 0 bases and 2 bases, there was a span of 7 bases. The CDR3 is made up of 14 amino acids. The V gene's germline CDR1 is SGHTA and CDR2 FQGNSA. The CDR3 loop reads CASSLAGPQETQYF. The CDR3 bases are TGTGCCAGCAGCTTAGCAGGGCCTCAAGAGACCCAGTACTTC.

This clonotype has ten or more counts. The chain has TRBV28 and TRBJ2-4, with TRBD1 matching 8 bases. The CDR3 contains 15 residues. The V gene end was trimmed by 4 bases and the J gene end by 7 bases; junction bases not matched to a gene: 9. Germline V CDR1 and CDR2: MDHEN, SYDVKM. CDR3: CASSSPTGAVNIQYF. The CDR3 DNA sequence: TGTGCCAGCAGTTCCCCGACAGGGGCTGTTAACATTCAGTACTTC.

The chain uses TRBV6-1 and TRBJ1-1; TRBD1 is a possible D gene (5 bases). Trimming took off 6 bases at V and 1 base at J, with 9 bases between the two ends. CDR1 is MNHNS, CDR2 SASEGT, per germline. The CDR3 runs to 13 residues. CDR3: CASRPTGNTEAFF. The CDR3 nucleotides are TGTGCCAGCAGGCCCACAGGGAACACTGAAGCTTTCTTT.

This clonotype was picked up many times. V usage is TRBV28 and J usage is TRBJ2-3; tentative D call: TRBD1 (5 bases). Trimming took 7 bases from V and 2 from J, leaving 16 bases between them. This CDR3 is built from 15 residues. Germline assignment: CDR1 MDHEN and CDR2 SYDVKM. The chain's CDR3 is CASTYQGRYTDTQYF. For the CDR3, the DNA is TGTGCCAGCACTTACCAGGGCAGGTACACAGATACGCAGTATTTT.